Below are 29 T cell receptor beta chains sequenced from a single sample in a study of T cells in Graves' hyperthyroidism and ophthalmopathy. Amplified regions were TCR beta CDR3 sequences from RNA transcripts. A set of HTBI primers served as the primers for a first-round RT-PCR of the TCR CDR3. TCRdb processed the multiplex PCR reads anew with MiXCR; each CDR3 protein has one entry. The sample records about 710,000 distinct CDR3 sequences, around 17% being singletons. The sequencing sample was made of blood. These receptor sequences come from a man aged 18 to 30 with Graves' hyperthyroidism.

This clonotype was observed at least ten times. The chain recombines TRBV6-5 with TRBJ2-7, with D possibly matching TRBD1 (6 bases). With 0 bases removed from V and 6 bases from J, the gap between germline ends came to 9 bases. The CDR3 sequence is 13 residues long. The germline V gene encodes CDR1 MNHEY and CDR2 SVGAGI. The CDR3 spells CASSYSGTPEQYF. CDR3 coding DNA: TGTGCCAGCAGTTACTCCGGGACACCCGAGCAGTACTTC.

This clonotype has at least ten counts. The rearrangement joins TRBV12-3 or TRBV12-4 to TRBJ2-1; D might be TRBD2 (5 bases). CDR3 length: 14 amino acids. Deletions cut 8 bases from V and 9 bases from J, with 20 bases between. The CDR3 is CASSTNPLAGEQFF. The CDR3 bases are TGTGCCAGCTCAACAAATCCCCTCGCGGGTGAGCAGTTCTTC.

This clonotype was observed at least ten times. The V and J genes are TRBV20-1 and TRBJ2-5, with 13 bases aligning to TRBD2. Germline CDR1 DFQATT, CDR2 SNEGSKA (reference sequence). The CDR3 consists of 15 residues. J was trimmed by 1 base and V by 4 bases; bases with no gene match: 3. In DNA, the CDR3 is TGCAGTGCTAAGGGGACTAGCGGGGCCCAAGAGACCCAGTACTTC. Translated: CSAKGTSGAQETQYF.

Many counts were recorded for this clonotype. The gene calls are TRBV27 and TRBJ1-3; D call uncertain. Germline V lookup: CDR1 MNHEY, CDR2 SMNVEV (reference sequence). V was trimmed by 5 bases and J by 0 bases, leaving 11 bases between them. The CDR3 has 15 residues. The CDR3 here is CASSPYSSSGNTIYF. CDR3 bases: TGTGCCAGCAGTCCTTACAGCAGCTCTGGAAACACCATATATTTT.

This sequence joins TRBV9 and TRBJ2-3, with D maybe TRBD1 (6 bases). V gave up 0 bases and J gave up 4 bases, with 21 bases separating them. This CDR3 has 18 residues. Germline V gives CDR1 SGDLS, CDR2 YYNGEE. This chain's CDR3 is CASSVGRAEVRGPDTQYF. In nucleotides, the CDR3 is TGTGCCAGCAGCGTAGGGCGGGCGGAGGTCAGGGGCCCAGATACGCAGTATTTT.

V is TRBV15 and J is TRBJ1-1; D is uncertain. This CDR3 has 12 amino acids. Germline V gene sequence: CDR1 LNHNV, CDR2 YYDKDF (reference sequence). The V and J ends lost 1 base and 4 bases respectively, with 4 bases between them. Here the CDR3 reads CATSRVGTEAFF. The CDR3 bases are TGTGCCACCAGCAGAGTGGGCACTGAAGCTTTCTTT.

This clonotype was observed many times. V usage is TRBV20-1 and J usage is TRBJ2-5; the D is unclear. The CDR3 totals 11 residues. Per germline, CDR1 DFQATT and CDR2 SNEGSKA (reference sequence). V lost 3 bases to trimming and J lost 5 bases, with 7 bases between them. The DNA for the CDR3 is TGCAGTGCTAGTCCCGGGGAGACCCAGTACTTC. It encodes CSASPGETQYF.

The table lists this clonotype with many counts. The rearrangement joins TRBV24-1 to TRBJ1-2, with D possibly matching TRBD1 (5 bases). CDR1 is KGHDR, CDR2 SFDVKD, per germline. Trimming cost V 6 bases and J 4 bases, with 11 bases left between them. The CDR3 has 13 amino acids. The CDR3 is CATSTRQGYGYTF. CDR3 in DNA: TGTGCCACCAGTACGAGGCAGGGCTATGGCTACACCTTC.

This clonotype was found many times. The rearrangement joins TRBV7-2 to TRBJ2-7; 8 positions agree with TRBD2. CDR3 length equals 16 residues. Trimming at V came to 5 bases and at J to 1 base, leaving 10 bases not matched to a gene. The germline V gene encodes CDR1 SGHTA and CDR2 FQGNSA. CDR3 coding DNA: TGTGCCAGCAGCCTTATTGCTAGCGGGCTTTCCTACGAGCAGTACTTC. This encodes CASSLIASGLSYEQYF.

This clonotype was counted between two and nine times. The gene calls are TRBV6-1 and TRBJ2-4; 7 nucleotides align to TRBD2. This CDR3 has 13 residues. From germline, CDR1 is MNHNS and CDR2 SASEGT. V dropped 2 bases and J dropped 7; count of bases not matched to a gene: 2. The CDR3 loop is CASSEREGNIQYF. The CDR3 region has the DNA TGTGCCAGCAGTGAAAGGGAGGGGAACATTCAGTACTTC.

The V gene is TRBV4-1, the J gene TRBJ1-4; the D gene is possibly TRBD1 (5 bases). The CDR3 sequence is 13 residues long. Trimming left V 4 bases short and J 8 bases short, with 11 bases between. CDR1 and CDR2 from the germline V gene are MGHRA and YSYEKL. Written as DNA, the CDR3 is TGCGCCAGCAGCCCCAGGGTAGGCGAAAAACTGTTTTTT. The encoded protein is CASSPRVGEKLFF.

This clonotype showed up many times. The genes are TRBV25-1 and TRBJ2-1; the match to TRBD1 covers 8 bases. Germline loops: CDR1 MGHDK, CDR2 SYGVNS. The CDR3 runs 15 residues. V trimming: 3 bases; J trimming: 7 bases; junction bases outside the gene matches: 8. The DNA of the CDR3 is TGTGCCAGCAGTGAGACCGACAGGGGAAGAAATGAGCAGTTCTTC. Translation: CASSETDRGRNEQFF.

This clonotype showed up many times. The V call is TRBV2, the J call TRBJ1-1, with a tentative D call TRBD1 (5 bases). From germline, CDR1 is SNHLY and CDR2 FYNNEI. This CDR3 region has 16 residues. V lost 1 base and J 4 bases, leaving 16 bases between the germline ends. CDR3 nucleotides: TGTGCCAGCAGTGAAGTGGTTGGGGAGGGGCGCACTGAAGCTTTCTTT. Amino acids: CASSEVVGEGRTEAFF.

This clonotype was picked up a small number of times. The rearrangement links TRBV6-1 to TRBJ1-1; tentatively, D is TRBD1 (6 bases). V lost 7 bases, J lost 5 bases, and 26 bases lay in between. The CDR3 length is 17 residues. Germline CDR1 and CDR2: MNHNS and SASEGT. CDR3 sequence reads: CASTALLGGGGRTEAFF. In DNA, the CDR3 is TGTGCCAGCACGGCACTGCTGGGAGGGGGGGGCCGGACTGAAGCTTTCTTT.

V gene TRBV29-1 combines with J gene TRBJ1-2; TRBD1 matches at 8 bases. V shed 4 bases and J 4 bases; nucleotides not matched to a gene: 5. The germline V gene encodes CDR1 SQVTM and CDR2 ANQGSEA. The CDR3 covers 13 residues. CDR3 region: CSVGDRPGYGYTF. In DNA form, the CDR3 reads TGCAGCGTTGGGGACAGGCCAGGCTATGGCTACACCTTC.

This rearrangement joins TRBV11-2 to TRBJ1-2; no reliable D call. Trimming pared 0 bases from V and 3 bases from J, leaving 11 bases between. The CDR3 runs to 15 residues. The germline V gene has CDR1 SGHAT and CDR2 FQNNGV. CDR3: CASSLDSFSDYGYTF. The CDR3 DNA is TGTGCCAGCAGCTTAGACAGCTTTTCGGACTATGGCTACACCTTC.

The chain employs TRBV20-1 and TRBJ2-1; no definite D call. V was clipped by 6 bases and J by 2 bases, with 11 bases between them. The CDR3 is 13 amino acids. CDR1 and CDR2 from the germline V gene are DFQATT and SNEGSKA (reference sequence). The chain's CDR3 is CSAHEATYNEQFF. DNA of the CDR3: TGCAGTGCCCACGAGGCGACCTACAATGAGCAGTTCTTC.

This clonotype has a count of ten or more. The CDR3 here is CASRIYRDRSYEQYF. CDR3 bases: TGTGCCAGCAGAATCTACCGGGACAGGTCCTACGAGCAGTACTTC. This rearrangement joins TRBV27 to TRBJ2-7; 8 bases line up with TRBD1. CDR1 is MNHEY and CDR2 is SMNVEV in the germline V gene (reference sequence). Trimming cost V 6 bases and J 1 base; bases outside gene matches: 8. The CDR3 is 15 residues long.

This clonotype was counted ten times or more. The chain recombines TRBV6-5 with TRBJ2-5; TRBD1 agrees at 9 bases. CDR3 length: 15 amino acids. Germline V gives CDR1 MNHEY, CDR2 SVGAGI. The V and J ends lost 2 bases and 3 bases, in that order; junction bases with no gene match: 4. The CDR3 coding sequence is TGTGCCAGCAGTTACCTCCGGGACAGGGAAGAGACCCAGTACTTC. This codes for CASSYLRDREETQYF.

The V call is TRBV20-1, the J call TRBJ2-1; D possibly uses TRBD1 or TRBD2 (5 bases each). From germline, CDR1 is DFQATT and CDR2 SNEGSKA (reference sequence). The V gene lost 5 bases and the J gene lost 3 bases, with 11 bases spanning the gap. The CDR3 is 13 residues long. The CDR3 region is CSASGPDYNEQFF. The DNA for the CDR3 is TGCAGTGCTTCGGGGCCCGACTACAATGAGCAGTTCTTC.

The chain has TRBV7-3 and TRBJ1-1; the D gene is possibly TRBD1 (5 bases). CDR3 length: 13 residues. In germline, CDR1 is SGHTA, CDR2 FQGTGA. The V end lost 5 bases, the J end lost 6 bases, and 13 bases lay between the germline ends. In DNA form, the CDR3 reads TGTGCCAGCAGCACAAGGGGTCGAGCTGAAGCTTTCTTT. Its translation: CASSTRGRAEAFF.

The V call is TRBV4-2, the J call TRBJ2-2, with 10 bases matching TRBD1. Unmatched junction bases numbered 8, after V lost 2 bases and J lost 8 bases. CDR1 is LGHNA, CDR2 YNFKEQ, per germline. The CDR3 runs 16 residues. The CDR3 protein is CASSQPRQGAAGELFF. The CDR3 DNA reads as TGTGCCAGCAGCCAACCTAGACAGGGGGCGGCAGGGGAGCTGTTTTTT.

The chain uses TRBV9 and TRBJ1-5; no clear D. Germline loops: CDR1 SGDLS, CDR2 YYNGEE. This CDR3 spans 15 amino acids. Trimming took 5 bases from V and 6 from J, leaving 18 bases between them. Here the CDR3 DNA reads TGTGCCAGCAGTTTAGGCGGACTAAGCCCTCAGCCCCAGCATTTT. Translating it yields CASSLGGLSPQPQHF.

In its sample, this clonotype was seen many times. The chain has TRBV27 and TRBJ1-5; the match to TRBD1 covers 8 bases. Germline lookup yields CDR1 MNHEY and CDR2 SMNVEV (reference sequence). The trim removed 5 bases at V and 2 bases at J, leaving 2 bases unmatched. The CDR3 loop spans 14 amino acids. The CDR3 loop reads CASSMTGGNQPQHF. CDR3 DNA sequence: TGTGCCAGCAGTATGACAGGGGGCAATCAGCCCCAGCATTTT.

This clonotype appeared many times. This chain links TRBV6-5 with TRBJ2-7; 8 nucleotides line up with TRBD1. Germline-derived CDR1 and CDR2 are MNHEY and SVGAGI. The V and J ends lost 0 bases and 0 bases, in that order; junction bases with no gene match: 10. The CDR3 spans 18 residues. The CDR3 loop is CASSYSKPGGPSSYEQYF. CDR3 DNA: TGTGCCAGCAGTTACTCGAAGCCAGGGGGCCCAAGCTCCTACGAGCAGTACTTC.

This clonotype was detected a few times. The V call is TRBV12-3 or TRBV12-4, the J call TRBJ2-6; no clear D gene. The germline V and J ends were trimmed by 4 bases and 0 bases, with 7 bases remaining between them. This CDR3 comprises 15 residues. The CDR3 DNA sequence: TGTGCCAGCAGTTCTTGGTACTCTGGGGCCAACGTCCTGACTTTC. Translated, it gives CASSSWYSGANVLTF.

Ten or more counts support this clonotype. J is TRBJ2-7 and V is TRBV28; D could derive from TRBD1 or TRBD2 (6 bases each). The CDR3 is 15 residues long. CDR1 MDHEN and CDR2 SYDVKM come from the germline V gene. V was clipped by 2 bases and J by 12 bases, with 23 bases between them. The CDR3 sequence is CASSLTGRSGDVAYF. As DNA, the CDR3 is TGTGCCAGCAGTTTAACAGGGAGGAGTGGGGATGTGGCGTACTTC.

This clonotype was detected many times. V gene TRBV5-1 combines with J gene TRBJ2-3; D is unresolved. Germline V lookup: CDR1 SGHRS, CDR2 YFSETQ. V lost 1 base and J 2 bases, leaving 8 bases between the germline ends. The CDR3 contains 14 residues. This CDR3 reads CASSLNTFTDTQYF. In nucleotides, the CDR3 is TGCGCCAGCAGCTTGAACACCTTCACAGATACGCAGTATTTT.

This clonotype turned up a few times. The chain employs TRBV10-3 and TRBJ2-7, with no clear D. V was pared by 6 bases and J by 6 bases, with 9 bases between. In germline, CDR1 is ENHRY, CDR2 SYGVKD. This CDR3 contains 11 residues. For the CDR3, the DNA is TGTGCCATCAGGGCAGCTGGCGAGCAGTACTTC. It translates to CAIRAAGEQYF.